These 16 T cell receptor beta chains were sequenced from one sample in a study of OX40 agonist ivuxolimab in advanced cancers. Assay used: immunoSEQ multiplex PCR; TCRdb lists only in-frame clones, some missing. The sample has more than 35,000 clones, around 84% seen once; the top ten hold approximately 15%. This specimen was CD4+ or CD8+ T cells sorted from blood, taken in a trial of the OX40 agonist ivuxolimab. Receptors were obtained from an adult with an advanced solid tumor such as melanoma, head and neck, liver or kidney cancer.

The V gene is TRBV5-6, the J gene TRBJ2-5; either TRBD1 or TRBD2 may supply D (5 bases each). The V gene's germline CDR1 is SGHDT and CDR2 YYEEEE. Trimming removed 2 bases at V and 1 base at J, with 12 bases between. The CDR3 is 15 amino acids. The CDR3 sequence is CASSFGSGPQETQYF. The CDR3 bases are TGTGCCAGCAGCTTTGGGTCGGGACCCCAAGAGACCCAGTACTTC. The whole variable domain, remainder taken from reference TRBV5-6 and TRBJ2-5, is DAGVTQSPTHLIKTRGQQVTLRCSPKSGHDTVSWYQQALGQGPQFIFQYYEEEERQRGNFPDRFSGHQFPNYSSELNVNALLLGDSALYLCASSFGSGPQETQYFGPGTRLLVL.

V gene TRBV4-3 combines with J gene TRBJ2-7, with D perhaps TRBD2 (6 bases). The CDR3 runs to 17 residues. Germline CDR1 LGHNA, CDR2 YSLEER. The V gene lost 0 bases and the J gene lost 3 bases, with 18 bases spanning the gap. CDR3 DNA sequence: TGCGCCAGCAGCCAAGATCGGGCGGGGCAGGCGGTCTACGAGCAGTACTTC. It translates to CASSQDRAGQAVYEQYF.

The chain carries TRBV27 and TRBJ2-1; perhaps TRBD2 as D (6 bases). V was clipped by 8 bases and J by 7 bases, with 12 bases between them. The CDR3 has 12 residues. Germline V gene data show CDR1 as MNHEY and CDR2 as SMNVEV (reference sequence). The CDR3 DNA sequence: TGTGCCAGCGGGGGACGGGGGAATGAGCAGTTCTTC. As protein: CASGGRGNEQFF.

The table lists this clone with a few counts. The chain links TRBV2 to TRBJ2-2; D is undetermined. The CDR3 covers 13 residues. The V gene lost 10 bases and the J gene lost 4 bases, with 13 bases spanning the gap. Germline lookup yields CDR1 SNHLY and CDR2 FYNNEI. The CDR3 loop reads CAIPTRGTGELFF. As DNA, the CDR3 is TGTGCCATCCCTACTCGCGGCACCGGGGAGCTGTTTTTT.

This clone is medium-sized (0.01 to 0.1%) in the sample. The rearrangement links TRBV7-9 to TRBJ2-1; 8 bases are shared with TRBD2. Looked up from germline, CDR1 is SEHNR and CDR2 is FQNEAQ (reference sequence). CDR3 length equals 16 residues. Germline trimming cut 1 base from V and 0 bases from J; bases unmatched to any gene: 2. CDR3 sequence: CASSLELADSYNEQFF. The CDR3 nucleotides are TGTGCCAGCAGCTTAGAACTAGCGGACTCCTACAATGAGCAGTTCTTC.

The chain has TRBV2 and TRBJ2-3; D may be TRBD1 or TRBD2 (5 bases each). Germline-derived CDR1 and CDR2 are SNHLY and FYNNEI. V was shortened by 7 bases and J by 1 base, with 18 bases between the two germline ends. The CDR3 sequence is 16 residues long. CDR3 in DNA: TGTGCCAGCACGCACCAAGGGGTGGGGGGCACAGATACGCAGTATTTT. Its protein product is CASTHQGVGGTDTQYF.

The chain carries TRBV6-5 and TRBJ2-1, with 13 bases lining up with TRBD2. The CDR3 contains 15 residues. V shed 5 bases, J shed 5 bases, and the junction held 3 bases outside the gene matches. From germline, CDR1 is MNHEY and CDR2 SVGAGI. The CDR3 loop is CASSLLAGGDNEQFF. CDR3 bases: TGTGCCAGCAGTCTACTAGCGGGAGGGGACAATGAGCAGTTCTTC.

The chain carries TRBV10-1 and TRBJ2-5; 7 bases map to TRBD1. The end of the DNA fits TRBJ2-7 better, so the J call may be wrong. This CDR3 comprises 16 residues. The germline V gene encodes CDR1 WNHNN and CDR2 SYGVQD (reference sequence). This chain's CDR3 is CASSDLDRSSSYEQYF. CDR3 coding DNA: TGCGCCAGCAGTGACCTGGACAGGTCCAGCTCCTACGAGCAGTACTTC.

The genes are TRBV4-3 and TRBJ1-6, with unresolved D. Germline loops: CDR1 LGHNA, CDR2 YSLEER. V shed 1 base and J shed 5 bases, with 9 bases lying between them. The CDR3 covers 15 residues. CDR3 protein: CASSQGAGDNSPLHF. CDR3 nucleotide sequence: TGCGCCAGCAGCCAAGGGGCCGGGGATAATTCACCCCTCCACTTT.

This chain links TRBV5-1 with TRBJ2-5, with D uncertain. Gene TRBJ2-7 matches the end of the DNA better, so the J call may be wrong. Germline V gene lookup returns CDR1 SGHRS and CDR2 YFSETQ. This CDR3 region has 15 residues. Here the CDR3 reads CASSSQDYGAYEQYF. In nucleotides, the CDR3 is TGCGCCAGCAGCTCTCAGGATTATGGGGCCTACGAGCAGTACTTC.

The chain combines TRBV7-6 with TRBJ2-7, with 10 bases lining up with TRBD2. The CDR3 is 16 residues long. Losses at the gene ends were 5 bases for V and 5 bases for J; bases not matched to a gene: 12. CDR1 and CDR2 from the germline V gene are SGHVS and FNYEAQ. CDR3 in DNA: TGTGCCAGCAGCCTTACCACATCCGGGACTAGCGACGAGCAGTACTTC. Translating it yields CASSLTTSGTSDEQYF.

The V call is TRBV9, the J call TRBJ2-3; 11 bases align to TRBD2. The CDR3 totals 15 residues. J gave up 2 bases and V 4 bases, and 3 bases lay outside the gene matches. Germline lookup yields CDR1 SGDLS and CDR2 YYNGEE. The CDR3 region is CASSSGLADTDTQYF. The CDR3 nucleotides read TGTGCCAGCAGCTCGGGACTAGCGGACACAGATACGCAGTATTTT. Looking up the rest from reference TRBV9 and TRBJ2-3 gives the full variable domain: DSGVTQTPKHLITATGQRVTLRCSPRSGDLSVYWYQQSLDQGLQFLIQYYNGEERAKGNILERFSAQQFPDLHSELNLSSLELGDSALYFCASSSGLADTDTQYFGPGTRLTVL.

The chain carries TRBV28 and TRBJ1-3, with 9 bases matching TRBD1. The V gene end was trimmed by 7 bases and the J gene end by 0 bases; junction bases not matched to a gene: 4. Germline V gene sequence: CDR1 MDHEN, CDR2 SYDVKM. The CDR3 length is 15 residues. The CDR3 region has the DNA TGTGCCAGCACCGAGACAGGGGGCTCTGGAAACACCATATATTTT. It specifies CASTETGGSGNTIYF.

This rearrangement joins TRBV6-6 to TRBJ2-2; D remains ambiguous. This CDR3 contains 15 residues. The V end was cut by 6 bases, the J end by 4 bases, with 15 bases between. In germline, CDR1 is MNHNY, CDR2 SVGAGI (reference sequence). In DNA form, the CDR3 reads TGTGCCAGCAGCCTGACCGCATGGGGCACCGGGGAGCTGTTTTTT. This sequence encodes CASSLTAWGTGELFF.

This clone was detected many times. V usage is TRBV7-8 and J usage is TRBJ1-2; possibly TRBD1 for D (5 bases). The V end was cut by 0 bases, the J end by 5 bases, with 10 bases between. Germline values: CDR1 SGHVS, CDR2 FQNEAQ. The CDR3 consists of 14 residues. The CDR3 loop is CASSLAGPGYGYTF. The CDR3 bases are TGTGCCAGCAGCTTAGCGGGACCGGGATATGGCTACACCTTC.

The chain uses TRBV28 and TRBJ2-1; possible D gene TRBD2, 5 bases. CDR1 is MDHEN and CDR2 is SYDVKM in the germline V gene. The CDR3 is 14 residues long. The germline V and J ends were trimmed by 7 bases and 0 bases, with 10 bases remaining between them. The CDR3 DNA reads TGTGCCAGCAATTGGGAGAGCTCCTACAATGAGCAGTTCTTC. Protein: CASNWESSYNEQFF. Combining the CDR3 with reference TRBV28 and TRBJ2-1 gives the whole variable domain DVKVTQSSRYLVKRTGEKVFLECVQDMDHENMFWYRQDPGLGLRLIYFSYDVKMKEKGDIPEGYSVSREKKERFSLILESASTNQTSMYLCASNWESSYNEQFFGPGTRLTVL.